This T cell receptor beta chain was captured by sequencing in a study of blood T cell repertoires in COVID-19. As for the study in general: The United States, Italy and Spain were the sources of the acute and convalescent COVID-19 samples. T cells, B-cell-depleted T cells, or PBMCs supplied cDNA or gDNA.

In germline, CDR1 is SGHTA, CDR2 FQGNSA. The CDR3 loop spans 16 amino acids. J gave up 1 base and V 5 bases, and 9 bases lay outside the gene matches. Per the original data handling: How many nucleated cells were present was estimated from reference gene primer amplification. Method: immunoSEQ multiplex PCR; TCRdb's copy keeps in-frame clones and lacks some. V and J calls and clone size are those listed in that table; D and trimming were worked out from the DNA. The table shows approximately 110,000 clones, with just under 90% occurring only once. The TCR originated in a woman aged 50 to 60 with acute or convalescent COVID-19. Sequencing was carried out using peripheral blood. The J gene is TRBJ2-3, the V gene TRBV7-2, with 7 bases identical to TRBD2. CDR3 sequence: CASSPIGRVGTDTQYF. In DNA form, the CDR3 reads TGTGCCAGCAGCCCCATAGGGAGGGTAGGCACAGATACGCAGTATTTT.